The entry below describes one TCR beta chain. This clone was picked up one time. The antigen it recognizes is unknown. No base quality values were provided; no much bigger clone lies one nucleotide off. TCR CDR3 regions were amplified from genomic DNA by multiplex PCR using the deep immunoSEQ assay. Genomic DNA extracted from each cell subset was distributed evenly over all wells of several immunoSEQ 96-well plates, and each plate served as one replicate. For sorted subsets, roughly 200 ng of genomic DNA, equivalent to 30,000 or so T cell genomes, went into each replicate PCR. The purified libraries were quantified using a Qubit 3.0 fluorometer, sized with a Bioanalyzer 2100, and then quantified again using the KAPA Library Quantification kit. Every immunoSEQ 96-well plate was sequenced on a separate single-read 150-cycle Illumina NextSeq 550 flow cell. The paper's processing steps were these. Because the immunoSEQ output held only junctional sequences and lacked quality scores, the filtering could not match the filtering applied to full-length reads. To assign V/J genes and CDR3, sequences were annotated using PyIR, a Python wrapper for IgBLAST v1.9, with IMGT germline references. Any read was removed if the V/J assignment was weak (E-value above 1e-6), the CDR3 was missing, or the read contained stop codons, out-of-frame junctions, or ambiguous translated residues. V3J clonotypes were defined by identical inferred V gene, J gene, and CDR3 amino acid sequence. Percentage overlap between repertoires was computed as shared unique clonotypes divided by the size of the smaller repertoire. Three approaches were used to assess repertoire richness: RTK rarefaction, the Chao1 estimator, and Recon v2.1 estimates of unobserved clonotypes. Generation probabilities were computed with OLGA for all TCRbeta clonotypes obtained by the gDNA method from several donors. Entries here come from immuneACCESS through TCRdb and include only in-frame sequences with V and J called. Some clones fail to appear in such tables; in the studies checked, an unresolved V gene covers under half of the shortfall, and the cause of the remainder is unknown. V and J calls plus clone size are reproduced from that table; the DNA served to infer D and trimming. The sample contains approximately 740,000 clones, around two thirds of them found a single time. The ten largest make up under 2% of the sample.

The entry originates in a study of shared clonotypes between healthy human individuals (dated by TCRdb to the early 2020s). In terms of the full investigation: The cohort included a few men and a couple of women between 18 and 49 years of age. For each donor, CD4 naive and CD4 memory were each given three plates, CD8 naive was given two plates, and CD8 memory was given one plate. To estimate repertoire size and how much clonotypes are shared between individuals, the study performed deep sequencing of blood TCR repertoires from roughly five healthy adults. To increase sequencing depth and limit assay-specific biases, TCR repertoire library preparation and sequencing were carried out by different laboratories using diverse techniques. Between about 0.8 and 9.5 billion PBMCs per donor were obtained by leukapheresis.

Healthy HIV-negative adults with no recently reported acute infections or vaccinations were included as donors. Every donor was a Caucasian adult living in Nashville, Tennessee, USA. CD4+ T cells were enriched through magnetic negative selection, after which naive cells were positively selected on CD45RA and the remaining negative fraction served as the memory subset. Blood was obtained by leukapheresis, after which PBMCs were separated by Ficoll-Histopaque density gradient centrifugation and cryopreserved in liquid nitrogen vapor phase. Analytical flow cytometry was used to check the purity and quantity of each magnetically sorted T cell population. Genomic DNA was isolated from every sorted fraction and measured by UV absorbance on a Nanodrop 2000c. Including cysteine and phenylalanine, the CDR3 has 17 amino acids. Of the read, only the CDR3 DNA is kept; its 51 bases are in frame from base 1. V was cut back by 0 bases and J by 7 bases, leaving a gap of 22 bases between them. CDR1 and CDR2, looked up from the germline V gene, are MGHRA and YSYEKL.

On the study overall, not on this receptor specifically: Sampling was limited to blood, and TCR repertoires in tissue likely differ from TCR repertoires in blood. Sharing across several donors was observed for approximately 5% of naive CD4, 3% to 3.5% of naive CD8, about 2.5% of memory CD4, and about 0.4% of memory CD8 clonotypes. Pairwise subsampling led to the expectation that sequencing depth would affect the degree of clonotype sharing among donors. Incomplete sequencing was indicated by rarefaction of sorted-subset datasets, despite the large sequencing depth. Estimated clonotype richness was generally larger for naive than for memory subsets. Higher generation probabilities were observed for clonotypes shared by all four sorted-subset donors than for non-shared clonotypes. Because the study included only a small number of donors, the genetic and exposure-history diversity represented was limited.

Source material: memory CD4+ T cells sorted from blood. The sample's cell subset or site label is to be understood as: CD45RA-negative fraction. This sequence originates from a woman aged 30 to 39 in good health. The chain joins TRBV4-1 to TRBJ2-7; D gene: possibly TRBD2, on 5 matching bases. The DNA reads TGCGCCAGCAGCCAAGATTTGGCTGAGCGGATCTCGAGGGAGCAGTACTTC. Translated, this is CASSQDLAERISREQYF.